Shown below are 22 T cell receptor beta chains from a single sample sequenced in a study of OX40 agonist ivuxolimab in advanced cancers. Assay: immunoSEQ multiplex PCR; the TCRdb copy retains only in-frame clones and omits some. Of 55,000 to 80,000 clones in the sample, roughly 90% were seen once. Here the sequenced sample was CD4+ or CD8+ T cells sorted from blood, taken in a trial of the OX40 agonist ivuxolimab. The receptors stem from an adult with an advanced solid tumor such as melanoma, head and neck, liver or kidney cancer.

This clone has only one observation. The chain combines TRBV7-9 with TRBJ1-5; no clear D. This CDR3 spans 13 amino acids. Trimming removed 5 bases from V and 3 bases from J, with 8 bases in between. Germline V lookup: CDR1 SEHNR, CDR2 FQNEAQ (reference sequence). This CDR3 reads CASSIGPNQPQHF. The CDR3 nucleotides are TGTGCCAGCAGCATAGGACCCAATCAGCCCCAGCATTTT.

This clone was detected once. This chain connects TRBV2 to TRBJ2-3; no firm D call. V was pared by 5 bases and J by 2 bases, with 5 bases between. There are 12 residues in the CDR3. Per germline, CDR1 SNHLY and CDR2 FYNNEI. Here the CDR3 reads CASSKTTDTQYF. The CDR3 nucleotides are TGTGCCAGCAGTAAAACCACAGATACGCAGTATTTT.

A single count supports this clone. The chain employs TRBV5-4 and TRBJ1-1; 7 positions agree with TRBD1. V gave up 4 bases and J gave up 6 bases; unmatched junction bases: 12. The CDR3 runs to 15 residues. CDR1 is SGHNT, CDR2 YYREEE, per germline (reference sequence). The CDR3 protein is CASSGPKGALAEAFF. As DNA, the CDR3 is TGTGCCAGCAGCGGACCTAAGGGGGCTCTGGCTGAAGCTTTCTTT.

The V and J genes are TRBV6-1 and TRBJ1-4; D perhaps matches TRBD1 (6 bases). Germline V gene sequence: CDR1 MNHNS, CDR2 SASEGT. Trimming left V 7 bases short and J 4 bases short, with 13 bases between. The CDR3 sequence is 14 residues long. The CDR3 DNA reads TGTGCCAGCACCAGACAGGTCGATAATGAAAAACTGTTTTTT. It codes for CASTRQVDNEKLFF.

The rearrangement uses TRBV18 and TRBJ2-1, with D uncertain. Looked up from germline, CDR1 is KGHSH and CDR2 is LQKENI. The length of the CDR3 is 14 residues. Trimming left V 1 base short and J 4 bases short, with 8 bases between. The CDR3 region has the DNA TGTGCCAGCTCACCACAGGACGGTTACAATGAGCAGTTCTTC. Protein product: CASSPQDGYNEQFF.

In this sample, this clone turned up a few times. The chain combines TRBV14 with TRBJ1-5, with TRBD1 as a possible D gene (5 bases). Trimming removed 5 bases from V and 3 bases from J, with 8 bases in between. CDR1 and CDR2 (germline): SGHDN, FVKESK. This CDR3 region has 13 residues. DNA of the CDR3: TGTGCCAGCAGCATGGGGCCCAATCAGCCCCAGCATTTT. Amino acids: CASSMGPNQPQHF.

This rearrangement joins TRBV10-3 to TRBJ2-4; 13 bases map to TRBD2. After removal of 5 bases from V and 3 bases from J, the junction contained 10 bases not matched to a gene. The CDR3 is 18 amino acids. CDR1 and CDR2 (germline): ENHRY, SYGVKD. Here the CDR3 DNA reads TGTGCCATCAGTCAAGGACTAGCGGGGGCCGGTGGCAAAAACATTCAGTACTTC. Translated, it gives CAISQGLAGAGGKNIQYF.

The V and J genes are TRBV4-2 and TRBJ2-7; 11 bases align to TRBD2. Germline CDR1 is LGHNA and CDR2 is YNFKEQ. This CDR3 comprises 14 residues. The V and J ends lost 3 bases and 2 bases, in that order; junction bases with no gene match: 0. In DNA, the CDR3 is TGTGCCAGCAGCCATAGCGGGAGGGCCTACGAGCAGTACTTC. It codes for CASSHSGRAYEQYF.

This clone was counted once. An end of the junction does not agree with germline; a read error may underlie this. This sequence joins TRBV9 and TRBJ2-2, with 7 bases identical to TRBD2. This CDR3 spans 13 amino acids. The germline gives CDR1 SGDLS, CDR2 YYNGEE. CDR3 nucleotide sequence: TGTGCCAGCAGCGTAGGGGGAAGCGGGGAGCTGCTTTTT. Amino acid sequence: CASSVGGSGELLF.

The chain employs TRBV27 and TRBJ2-7, with 9 bases identical to TRBD2. Germline V gives CDR1 MNHEY, CDR2 SMNVEV (reference sequence). V lost 3 bases to trimming and J lost 3 bases; unmatched junction nucleotides: 6. CDR3 length: 15 residues. As DNA, the CDR3 is TGTGCCAGCAGTTTGAGACTAGCGGAGAACTACGAGCAGTACTTC. The encoded protein is CASSLRLAENYEQYF.

This clone was found once. The chain has TRBV10-1 and TRBJ2-5; 12 bases align to TRBD2. The CDR3 contains 16 residues. Germline CDR1 is WNHNN and CDR2 is SYGVQD (reference sequence). Trimming removed 2 bases from V and 7 bases from J; junction bases left unmatched: 8. In nucleotides, the CDR3 is TGCGCCAGCAGTGAGATAACTGGACTAGCGGGACCGACCCAGTACTTC. Encoded protein: CASSEITGLAGPTQYF.

This clone was counted once. The chain employs TRBV5-1 and TRBJ1-4; D is undetermined. The V end lost 4 bases, the J end lost 2 bases, and 12 bases lay between the germline ends. The CDR3 runs 15 residues. Germline CDR1 is SGHRS and CDR2 is YFSETQ. CDR3 sequence: CASSPPSSTNEKLFF. The CDR3 bases are TGCGCCAGCAGCCCACCTTCCTCCACTAATGAAAAACTGTTTTTT.

The chain is built from TRBV30 and TRBJ1-6; tentative D call: TRBD1 (6 bases). CDR3 length equals 16 residues. Looked up from germline, CDR1 is GTSNPN and CDR2 is SVGIG (reference sequence). V shed 0 bases and J shed 4 bases, with 13 bases lying between them. The CDR3 loop is CAWSVSARGYNSPLHF. CDR3 in DNA: TGTGCCTGGAGTGTTTCTGCGAGGGGGTATAATTCACCCCTCCACTTT. Drawing the rest from reference TRBV30 and TRBJ1-6, the complete variable domain is SQTIHQWPATLVQPVGSPLSLECTVEGTSNPNLYWYRQAAGRGLQLLFYSVGIGQISSEVPQNLSASRPQDRQFILSSKKLLLSDSGFYLCAWSVSARGYNSPLHFGNGTRLTVT.

The chain couples TRBV19 to TRBJ1-2, with TRBD1 as a possible D gene (6 bases). The CDR3 extends over 16 amino acids. From germline, CDR1 is LNHDA and CDR2 SQIVND (reference sequence). Deletions cut 2 bases from V and 4 bases from J, with 17 bases between. The CDR3 coding sequence is TGTGCCAGTAGTATATCGGGCAGGGGAGATGCCTATGGCTACACCTTC. Its protein product is CASSISGRGDAYGYTF.

The J gene is TRBJ2-5, the V gene TRBV5-8; 7 nucleotides align to TRBD1. The V gene end was trimmed by 0 bases and the J gene end by 3 bases; junction bases not matched to a gene: 5. The germline V gene encodes CDR1 SGHTS and CDR2 YDEGEE. The CDR3 length is 15 residues. This chain's CDR3 is CASSLGQGREETQYF. DNA for the CDR3: TGTGCCAGCAGCTTGGGACAGGGACGGGAAGAGACCCAGTACTTC.

The chain employs TRBV5-1 and TRBJ2-1, with TRBD2 matching over 8 bases. V dropped 3 bases and J dropped 8; count of bases not matched to a gene: 10. The CDR3 loop spans 15 amino acids. CDR1 and CDR2 (germline): SGHRS, YFSETQ. In DNA form, the CDR3 reads TGCGCCAGCAGCTCACGAGCGGGAGTGTCCGATGAGCAGTTCTTC. Protein product: CASSSRAGVSDEQFF.

This rearrangement joins TRBV19 to TRBJ1-5; 9 bases map to TRBD1. Germline CDR1 and CDR2: LNHDA and SQIVND (reference sequence). V trimming: 5 bases; J trimming: 5 bases; junction bases outside the gene matches: 10. The CDR3 sequence is 16 residues long. The CDR3 nucleotides are TGTGCCAGTAGTCCATGGGGACAGGGTATAGATCAGCCCCAGCATTTT. Its translation is CASSPWGQGIDQPQHF.

This clone was detected once. The V and J genes are TRBV7-2 and TRBJ2-1, with D possibly being TRBD2 (6 bases). V was clipped by 1 base and J by 3 bases, with 16 bases between them. This CDR3 is 17 amino acids long. Germline assignment: CDR1 SGHTA and CDR2 FQGNSA. The CDR3 coding sequence is TGTGCCAGCAGCTTAGAATTAGGGACTCAAGGCTACAATGAGCAGTTCTTC. Its protein product is CASSLELGTQGYNEQFF.

The V call is TRBV9, the J call TRBJ2-1, with TRBD2 identical over 7 bases. This CDR3 has 17 residues. Trimming removed 0 bases from V and 7 bases from J; junction bases left unmatched: 13. CDR1 is SGDLS and CDR2 is YYNGEE in the germline V gene. The CDR3 here is CASSVGVAGAGLNEQFF. In DNA form, the CDR3 reads TGTGCCAGCAGCGTAGGCGTCGCGGGAGCTGGGCTGAATGAGCAGTTCTTC.

In regard to this clone: This sample includes further DNA sequences coding for the same CDR3. This chain uses TRBV12-5 with TRBJ2-1; D call uncertain. Germline V gene lookup returns CDR1 LGHNT and CDR2 FRNRAP. V was trimmed by 2 bases and J by 8 bases, leaving 4 bases between them. CDR3 length: 11 residues. The CDR3 DNA follows: TGTGCTAGTGGTTTGAGGGATGAGCAGTTCTTC. Its protein is CASGLRDEQFF.

This chain links TRBV4-1 with TRBJ2-5, with 11 bases identical to TRBD1. Germline V gene lookup returns CDR1 MGHRA and CDR2 YSYEKL. V shed 0 bases and J 5 bases; nucleotides not matched to a gene: 11. The CDR3 consists of 18 residues. The CDR3 region is CASSQESGQGAVAETQYF. CDR3 coding DNA: TGCGCCAGCAGCCAAGAGAGTGGACAGGGGGCCGTCGCGGAGACCCAGTACTTC.

This chain joins TRBV27 and TRBJ2-7; TRBD2 aligns across 7 bases. Unmatched junction bases numbered 9, after V lost 5 bases and J lost 5 bases. There are 14 residues in the CDR3. CDR1 is MNHEY, CDR2 SMNVEV, per germline (reference sequence). CDR3 DNA sequence: TGTGCCAGCAGTCCCCGGTTTAGCGGGCACGAGCAGTACTTC. Protein sequence: CASSPRFSGHEQYF.